The next 16 T cell receptor beta chains were all read from a single sample in a study of T-cell memory formation after mild COVID-19. TCRdb ran MiXCR on the 5' RACE reads and lists one entry per CDR3 protein. The profile shows just over 60,000 distinct CDR3 sequences, about a tenth of them singletons. Sequencing input: PBMCs or a T cell subset sorted from them (not recorded which). The source is a young man who had mild COVID-19 (a few samples of this study predate the infection). Cell type and time point are not known.

The chain is built from TRBV25-1 and TRBJ1-5; maybe TRBD1 (6 bases). Germline CDR1 and CDR2: MGHDK and SYGVNS. CDR3 size: 16 residues. The V and J ends lost 3 bases and 1 base respectively, with 13 bases between them. CDR3 coding DNA: TGTGCCAGCAGTGATCAACTACAGGGAAGCAATCAGCCCCAGCATTTT. Protein product: CASSDQLQGSNQPQHF.

This chain joins TRBV6-2 or TRBV6-3 and TRBJ1-6; 9 nucleotides match TRBD1. CDR1 is MNHEY and CDR2 is SVGEGT in the germline V gene. J was trimmed by 16 bases and V by 6 bases; bases with no gene match: 19. CDR3 length: 16 amino acids. The CDR3 DNA follows: TGTGCCAGCAGAACCACGCGGGGGACAGGGTCTCCGGCACTCCACTTT. Translating gives CASRTTRGTGSPALHF.

V gene TRBV29-1 combines with J gene TRBJ1-2, with D hard to call. The CDR3 spans 12 residues. V lost 3 bases and J 2 bases, leaving 7 bases between the germline ends. CDR1 is SQVTM and CDR2 is ANQGSEA in the germline V gene. In nucleotides, the CDR3 is TGCAGCGTTGATACGCAGAACTATGGCTACACCTTC. Its translation: CSVDTQNYGYTF.

The rearrangement joins TRBV20-1 to TRBJ1-1, with D maybe TRBD1 (6 bases). Trimming pared 5 bases from V and 4 bases from J, leaving 11 bases between. Germline V gives CDR1 DFQATT, CDR2 SNEGSKA (reference sequence). CDR3 size: 12 residues. CDR3 in amino acids: CSAATGSTEAFF. The DNA for the CDR3 is TGCAGTGCTGCTACAGGGTCCACTGAAGCTTTCTTT.

This clonotype was observed a handful of times. The chain is built from TRBV18 and TRBJ1-2; 8 bases match TRBD1. The CDR3 contains 13 residues. Looked up from germline, CDR1 is KGHSH and CDR2 is LQKENI. The V and J ends lost 3 bases and 6 bases, in that order; junction bases with no gene match: 3. The CDR3, as DNA: TGTGCCAGCTCACCGACAGGGGAAAATGGCTACACCTTC. Encoded protein: CASSPTGENGYTF.

This clonotype was seen more than once but under ten times. V usage is TRBV9 and J usage is TRBJ1-4; TRBD1 matches 9 bases. CDR1 is SGDLS, CDR2 YYNGEE, per germline. The CDR3 consists of 15 residues. The J segment lost 7 bases and the V segment lost 0 bases, leaving 4 bases of the junction unmatched. The CDR3, as DNA: TGTGCCAGCAGCGTAGGTGGGACAGGGCTTGAAAAACTGTTTTTT. This translates into CASSVGGTGLEKLFF. The full variable domain, rest sourced from reference TRBV9 and TRBJ1-4, is DSGVTQTPKHLITATGQRVTLRCSPRSGDLSVYWYQQSLDQGLQFLIQYYNGEERAKGNILERFSAQQFPDLHSELNLSSLELGDSALYFCASSVGGTGLEKLFFGSGTQLSVL.

This clonotype was observed a handful of times. V gene TRBV20-1 combines with J gene TRBJ2-2; either TRBD1 or TRBD2 may supply D (5 bases each). CDR1 DFQATT and CDR2 SNEGSKA come from the germline V gene (reference sequence). V was clipped by 3 bases and J by 4 bases, with 18 bases between them. CDR3 length equals 16 residues. The CDR3 DNA reads as TGCAGTGCTAGGGTTAACGGGGCAGGGAGCACCGGGGAGCTGTTTTTT. It encodes CSARVNGAGSTGELFF.

A few counts support this clonotype. The chain employs TRBV7-3 and TRBJ2-1; the match to TRBD2 covers 9 bases. The CDR3 is 15 amino acids. The germline gives CDR1 SGHTA, CDR2 FQGTGA. V lost 2 bases to trimming and J lost 10 bases; unmatched junction nucleotides: 9. CDR3: CASSLAPLAGREQFF. The CDR3 DNA reads as TGTGCCAGCAGCTTAGCCCCGCTAGCGGGGCGGGAGCAGTTCTTC.

This clonotype showed up many times. The chain combines TRBV7-3 with TRBJ1-1; possible D gene TRBD1, 6 bases. V dropped 5 bases and J dropped 5 bases, with 12 bases sitting between them. This CDR3 region has 13 residues. Germline V gives CDR1 SGHTA, CDR2 FQGTGA. The CDR3 region has the DNA TGTGCCAGCAGCCAGGGACATCAGACTGAAGCTTTCTTT. This encodes CASSQGHQTEAFF.

This clonotype was observed once. The chain combines TRBV5-1 with TRBJ2-7, with 11 nucleotides matching TRBD1. Trimming removed 4 bases from V and 3 bases from J; junction bases left unmatched: 6. Looked up from germline, CDR1 is SGHRS and CDR2 is YFSETQ. This CDR3 is 15 amino acids long. CDR3 sequence reads: CASSTSGTGGYEQYF. CDR3 in DNA: TGCGCCAGCAGCACCTCCGGGACAGGGGGCTACGAGCAGTACTTC.

This clonotype turned up a few times. The rearrangement joins TRBV5-5 to TRBJ2-1; the match to TRBD1 covers 11 bases. The CDR3 length is 16 residues. The J segment lost 8 bases and the V segment lost 4 bases, leaving 11 bases of the junction unmatched. Germline loops: CDR1 SGHKS, CDR2 YYEKEE (reference sequence). The CDR3: CASSGWTGGFVDEQFF. The CDR3 DNA follows: TGTGCCAGCAGCGGGTGGACAGGGGGCTTTGTTGATGAGCAGTTCTTC. Full variable domain (missing parts from reference TRBV5-5 and TRBJ2-1): DAGVTQSPTHLIKTRGQQVTLRCSPISGHKSVSWYQQVLGQGPQFIFQYYEKEERGRGNFPDRFSARQFPNYSSELNVNALLLGDSALYLCASSGWTGGFVDEQFFGPGTRLTVL.

The chain has TRBV9 and TRBJ2-3; no firm D call. V was pared by 0 bases and J by 9 bases, with 11 bases between. The CDR3 totals 13 residues. Germline V gene lookup returns CDR1 SGDLS and CDR2 YYNGEE. In nucleotides, the CDR3 is TGTGCCAGCAGCGTAGACTGGAAAAGGACGCAGTATTTT. Protein sequence: CASSVDWKRTQYF.

There are many counts of this clonotype. The chain carries TRBV20-1 and TRBJ1-5; TRBD1 aligns across 7 bases. Per the germline V gene, CDR1 is DFQATT and CDR2 is SNEGSKA (reference sequence). V dropped 4 bases and J dropped 0; count of bases not matched to a gene: 9. The CDR3 length is 16 residues. Here the CDR3 reads CSAIATGSDSNQPQHF. CDR3 bases: TGCAGTGCTATAGCGACAGGGTCGGATAGCAATCAGCCCCAGCATTTT.

The chain recombines TRBV2 with TRBJ2-5; 8 bases fit TRBD1. After removal of 7 bases from V and 4 bases from J, the junction contained 2 bases not matched to a gene. Germline V gives CDR1 SNHLY, CDR2 FYNNEI. The CDR3 has 12 residues. The chain's CDR3 is CASKDRAETQYF. Written as DNA, the CDR3 is TGTGCCAGCAAGGACAGGGCAGAGACCCAGTACTTC.

The rearrangement links TRBV7-2 to TRBJ2-2, with 8 bases that match TRBD1. V was pared by 2 bases and J by 4 bases, with 3 bases of the junction left unmatched. This CDR3 is built from 15 residues. Germline CDR1 and CDR2: SGHTA and FQGNSA. CDR3 region: CASSLQQGGTGELFF. In DNA form, the CDR3 reads TGTGCCAGCAGCTTACAACAGGGGGGCACCGGGGAGCTGTTTTTT.

The chain carries TRBV5-1 and TRBJ2-7, with D maybe TRBD1 (6 bases). Germline V gene data show CDR1 as SGHRS and CDR2 as YFSETQ. Trimming removed 0 bases from V and 5 bases from J, with 15 bases in between. The CDR3 length is 15 residues. The CDR3 loop reads CASSLDGNRAHEQYF. CDR3 sequence (DNA): TGCGCCAGCAGCTTGGACGGGAACAGGGCCCACGAGCAGTACTTC.